The T cell receptor beta chain described here comes from a study of shared clonotypes between healthy human individuals. Some clones are missing from TCRdb's copy, which holds only in-frame ones; the method was immunoSEQ multiplex PCR. The sample yields about 2 million clones, 85% to 95% seen once. Only CD45RO-negative cells positively selected for CCR7 counted as naive CD8 cells, so terminally differentiated effector memory CD45RA+ cells were excluded. CDR3 size: 17 residues. V was shortened by 3 bases and J by 5 bases, with 22 bases between the two germline ends. CDR1 is MNHNS, CDR2 SASEGT, per germline.

This sequence joins TRBV6-1 and TRBJ1-2, with D unclear. Sequencing used naive CD8+ T cells sorted from blood. The receptor was derived from a man aged 18 to 29 in good health. The CDR3 sequence: CASSDMTESAYLYGYTF. The DNA for the CDR3 is TGTGCCAGCAGTGATATGACCGAATCCGCTTATTTATATGGCTACACCTTC.